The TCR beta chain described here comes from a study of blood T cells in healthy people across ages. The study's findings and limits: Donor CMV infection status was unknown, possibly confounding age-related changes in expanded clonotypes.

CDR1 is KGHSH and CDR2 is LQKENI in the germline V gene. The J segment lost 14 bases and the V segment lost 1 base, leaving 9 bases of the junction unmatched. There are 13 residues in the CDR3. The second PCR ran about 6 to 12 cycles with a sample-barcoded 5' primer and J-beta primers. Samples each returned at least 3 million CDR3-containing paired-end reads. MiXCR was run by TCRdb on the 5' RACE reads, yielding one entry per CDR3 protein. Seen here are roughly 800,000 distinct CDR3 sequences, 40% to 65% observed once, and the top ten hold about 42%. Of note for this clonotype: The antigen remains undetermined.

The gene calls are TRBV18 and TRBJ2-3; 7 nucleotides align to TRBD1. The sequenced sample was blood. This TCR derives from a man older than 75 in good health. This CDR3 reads CASSPLTGEYAYF. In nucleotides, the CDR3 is TGTGCCAGCTCACCACTCACAGGGGAGTACGCGTATTTT. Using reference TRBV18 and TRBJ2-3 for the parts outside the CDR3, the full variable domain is NAGVMQNPRHLVRRRGQEARLRCSPMKGHSHVYWYRQLPEEGLKFMVYLQKENIIDESGMPKERFSAEFPKEGPSILRIQQVVRGDSAAYFCASSPLTGEYAYFGPGTRLTVL.